This T cell receptor (beta chain) came from a study of blood T cell repertoires in COVID-19. As for the study in general: From T cells, B-cell-depleted T cells, or PBMCs came the material, which was cDNA or gDNA.

Recruited during active infection, patients (from Seattle) were subsequently followed longitudinally. Authors' analysis steps: Reference gene primers were amplified, and this amplification served to estimate nucleated cell counts. Sequenced by immunoSEQ multiplex PCR; TCRdb stores in-frame clones only, minus some. That table furnishes V, J and clone size, whereas the DNA furnished D and trimming. The sample shows roughly 140,000 clones, 70% to 90% of them seen only once. The CDR3 is 19 amino acids. Germline V gives CDR1 SGHTA, CDR2 FQGNSA. V gave up 1 base and J gave up 0 bases, with 19 bases separating them.

The receptor comes from a woman between 55 and 75 years old with COVID-19, enrolled during active disease. Sequenced material: peripheral blood. The V call is TRBV7-2, the J call TRBJ2-1, with D perhaps TRBD2 (5 bases). CDR3 nucleotide sequence: TGTGCCAGCAGCTTAGTATCGGGGTACCGGCTGAGCTCCTACAATGAGCAGTTCTTC. Amino acid sequence: CASSLVSGYRLSSYNEQFF.